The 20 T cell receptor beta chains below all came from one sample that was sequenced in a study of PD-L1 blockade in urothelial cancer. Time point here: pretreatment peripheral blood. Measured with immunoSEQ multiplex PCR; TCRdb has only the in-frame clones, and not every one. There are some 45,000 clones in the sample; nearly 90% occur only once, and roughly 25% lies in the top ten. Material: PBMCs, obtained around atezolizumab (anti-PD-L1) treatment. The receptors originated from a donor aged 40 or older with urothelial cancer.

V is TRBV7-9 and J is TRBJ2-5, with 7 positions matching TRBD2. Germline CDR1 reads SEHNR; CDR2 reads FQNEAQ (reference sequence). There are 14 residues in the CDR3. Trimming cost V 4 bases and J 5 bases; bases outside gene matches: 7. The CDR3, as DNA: TGTGCCAGCAGCTCCCCCCGGCGGGGGGAGACCCAGTACTTC. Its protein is CASSSPRRGETQYF.

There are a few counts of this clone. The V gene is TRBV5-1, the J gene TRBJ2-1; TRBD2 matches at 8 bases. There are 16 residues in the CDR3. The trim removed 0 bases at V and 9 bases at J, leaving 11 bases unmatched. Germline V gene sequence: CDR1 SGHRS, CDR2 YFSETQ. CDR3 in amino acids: CASSLAGGRAAIEQFF. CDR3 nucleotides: TGCGCCAGCAGCTTGGCGGGGGGGAGGGCCGCTATTGAGCAGTTCTTC.

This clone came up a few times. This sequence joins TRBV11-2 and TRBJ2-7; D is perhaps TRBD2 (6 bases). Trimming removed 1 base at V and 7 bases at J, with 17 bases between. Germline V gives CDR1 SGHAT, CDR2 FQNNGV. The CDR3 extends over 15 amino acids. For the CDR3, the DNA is TGTGCCAGCAGCTTAGTCGGGGGTCTAGCCGGGGAGCAGTACTTC. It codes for CASSLVGGLAGEQYF.

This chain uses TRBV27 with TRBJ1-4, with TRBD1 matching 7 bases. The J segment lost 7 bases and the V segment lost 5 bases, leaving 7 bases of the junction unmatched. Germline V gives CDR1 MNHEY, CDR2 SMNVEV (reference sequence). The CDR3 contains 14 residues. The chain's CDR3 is CASSQGQWGEKLFF. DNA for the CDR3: TGTGCCAGCAGTCAGGGACAGTGGGGTGAAAAACTGTTTTTT.

CDR3 nucleotide sequence: TGCGCCAGCAGCTTGGGAGGGGGGGCCCGGCAGTACTTC. This encodes CASSLGGGARQYF. V usage is TRBV5-1 and J usage is TRBJ2-7, with D tentatively TRBD2 (7 bases). V lost 0 bases to trimming and J lost 9 bases, with 13 bases between them. Per germline, CDR1 SGHRS and CDR2 YFSETQ. The CDR3 sequence is 13 residues long.

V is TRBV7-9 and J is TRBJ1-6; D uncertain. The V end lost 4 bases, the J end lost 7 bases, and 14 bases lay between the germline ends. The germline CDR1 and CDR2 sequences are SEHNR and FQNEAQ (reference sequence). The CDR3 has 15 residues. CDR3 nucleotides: TGTGCCAGCAGCTCGGCCGAGGAAACCAATTCACCCCTCCACTTT. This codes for CASSSAEETNSPLHF.

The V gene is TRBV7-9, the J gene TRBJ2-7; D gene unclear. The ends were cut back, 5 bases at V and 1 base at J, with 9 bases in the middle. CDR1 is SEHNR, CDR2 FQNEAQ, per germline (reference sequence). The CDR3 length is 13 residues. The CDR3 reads CASSPPSSYEQYF. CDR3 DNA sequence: TGTGCCAGCAGCCCCCCCTCGTCCTACGAGCAGTACTTC.

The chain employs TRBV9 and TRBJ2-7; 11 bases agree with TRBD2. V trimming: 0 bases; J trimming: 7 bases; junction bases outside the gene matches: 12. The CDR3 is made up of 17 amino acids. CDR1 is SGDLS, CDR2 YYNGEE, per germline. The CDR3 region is CASSVALGLAEEGEQYF. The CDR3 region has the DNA TGTGCCAGCAGCGTAGCCCTGGGACTAGCGGAGGAGGGAGAGCAGTACTTC.

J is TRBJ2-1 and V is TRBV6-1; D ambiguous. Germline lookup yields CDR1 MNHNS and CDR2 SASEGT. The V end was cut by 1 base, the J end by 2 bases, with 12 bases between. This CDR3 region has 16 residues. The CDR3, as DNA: TGTGCCAGCAGTGAAGGGTCCCTCCTAACCTACAATGAGCAGTTCTTC. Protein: CASSEGSLLTYNEQFF.

The CDR3 loop is CASSQEGRYTGELFF. Written as DNA, the CDR3 is TGCGCCAGCAGCCAAGAGGGGCGGTACACCGGGGAGCTGTTTTTT. The genes are TRBV4-3 and TRBJ2-2; D may be TRBD1 (5 bases). Germline V CDR1 and CDR2: LGHNA, YSLEER. This CDR3 is built from 15 residues. Trimming removed 0 bases from V and 3 bases from J, with 8 bases in between.

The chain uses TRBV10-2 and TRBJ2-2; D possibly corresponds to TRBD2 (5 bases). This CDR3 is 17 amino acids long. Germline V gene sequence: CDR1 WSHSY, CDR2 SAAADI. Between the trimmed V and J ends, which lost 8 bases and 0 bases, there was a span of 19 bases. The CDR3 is CASQVGVLGANTGELFF. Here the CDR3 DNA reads TGCGCCAGCCAGGTCGGGGTTTTGGGTGCGAACACCGGGGAGCTGTTTTTT.

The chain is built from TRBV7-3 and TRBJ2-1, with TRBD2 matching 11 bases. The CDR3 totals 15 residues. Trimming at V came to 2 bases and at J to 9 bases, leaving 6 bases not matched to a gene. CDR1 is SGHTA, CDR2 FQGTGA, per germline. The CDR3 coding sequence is TGTGCCAGCAGCTTATTAGCGGGAGGGGGGAGTGAGCAGTTCTTC. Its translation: CASSLLAGGGSEQFF.

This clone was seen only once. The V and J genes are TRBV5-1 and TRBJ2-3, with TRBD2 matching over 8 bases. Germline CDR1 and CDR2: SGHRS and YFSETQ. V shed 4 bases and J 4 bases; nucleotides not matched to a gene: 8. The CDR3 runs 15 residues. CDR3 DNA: TGCGCCAGCAGCAGGACTAGCTTTGAGGCAGATACGCAGTATTTT. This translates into CASSRTSFEADTQYF.

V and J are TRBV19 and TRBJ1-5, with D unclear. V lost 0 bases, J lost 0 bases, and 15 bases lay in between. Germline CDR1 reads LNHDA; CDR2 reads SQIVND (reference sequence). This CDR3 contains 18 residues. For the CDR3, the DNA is TGTGCCAGTAGTATAGATGGGAGGCCCAGCCTTAGCAATCAGCCCCAGCATTTT. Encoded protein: CASSIDGRPSLSNQPQHF.

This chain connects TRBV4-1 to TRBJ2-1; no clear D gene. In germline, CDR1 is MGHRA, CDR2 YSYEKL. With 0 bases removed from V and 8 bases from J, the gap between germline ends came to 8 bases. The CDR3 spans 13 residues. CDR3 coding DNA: TGCGCCAGCAGCCAAGATCGCCAGGATGAGCAGTTCTTC. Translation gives CASSQDRQDEQFF.

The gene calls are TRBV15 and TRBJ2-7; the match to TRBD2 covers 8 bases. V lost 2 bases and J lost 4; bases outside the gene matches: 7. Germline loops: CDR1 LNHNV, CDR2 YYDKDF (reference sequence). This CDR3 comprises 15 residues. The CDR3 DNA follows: TGTGCCACCAGCAGACGGACTAGCCCGGGGTACGAGCAGTACTTC. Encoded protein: CATSRRTSPGYEQYF.

The CDR3 sequence: CASSFEGGGQETQYF. The CDR3 coding sequence is TGTGCCAGCAGCTTTGAGGGGGGGGGTCAAGAGACCCAGTACTTC. This chain joins TRBV11-3 and TRBJ2-5; perhaps TRBD2 as D (7 bases). This CDR3 is 15 amino acids long. V shed 3 bases and J shed 2 bases, with 13 bases lying between them. CDR1 is SGHNT, CDR2 YENEEA, per germline.

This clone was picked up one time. This chain's CDR3 is CASSQQDREGGYTF. CDR3 in DNA: TGTGCCAGCAGCCAACAAGACAGGGAAGGGGGCTACACCTTC. The chain carries TRBV4-2 and TRBJ1-2; 7 nucleotides match TRBD1. The CDR3 is 14 amino acids. Trimming at V came to 2 bases and at J to 8 bases, leaving 8 bases not matched to a gene. Germline-derived CDR1 and CDR2 are LGHNA and YNFKEQ.

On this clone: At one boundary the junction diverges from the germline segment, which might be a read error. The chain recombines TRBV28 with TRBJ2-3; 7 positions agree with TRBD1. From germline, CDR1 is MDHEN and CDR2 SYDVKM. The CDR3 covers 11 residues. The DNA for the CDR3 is TGTGCCAGCAGTGGACAGGCCGCCCCCCTTTTT. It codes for CASSGQAAPLF. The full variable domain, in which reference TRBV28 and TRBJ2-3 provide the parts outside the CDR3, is DVKVTQSSRYLVKRTGEKVFLECVQDMDHENMFWYRQDPGLGLRLIYFSYDVKMKEKGDIPEGYSVSREKKERFSLILESASTNQTSMYLCASSGQAAPLFGPGTRLTVL.

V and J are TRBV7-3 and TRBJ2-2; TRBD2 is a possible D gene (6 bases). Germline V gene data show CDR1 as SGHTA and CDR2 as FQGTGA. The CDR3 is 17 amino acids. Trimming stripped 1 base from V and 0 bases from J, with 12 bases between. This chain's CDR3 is CASSLIGGATNTGELFF. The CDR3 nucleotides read TGTGCCAGCAGCTTAATCGGAGGGGCGACGAACACCGGGGAGCTGTTTTTT.